This record concerns one T cell receptor (beta chain) sequence. What it binds is not known. A read error may explain this, as a much larger clone is one base away. HTBI primers from iRepertoire and Arm-PCR of CDR3 regions yielded the TCR beta libraries. TCRdb recomputed calls from the multiplex PCR reads with MiXCR, one row per CDR3 protein. The table lists 400,000 to 500,000 distinct CDR3 sequences, 15% of them singletons, with approximately 15% in the top ten. Time point specified: newly diagnosed GD, antithyroid drugs for less than 3 months. Scientists built the TCR library using RNA that was extracted from PBMCs. The patients were drawn from one endocrinology department in Xi'an, China. With 2 bases removed from V and 7 bases from J, the gap between germline ends came to 17 bases. The CDR3 has 15 amino acids. CDR1 is PRHDT, CDR2 FYEKMQ, per germline (reference sequence). This sample is part of a study of regulatory T cells in long-lasting Graves disease.

Study observations and caveats: TRBV28 was favored in persistent disease, as were TRBJ1-2 and TRBJ2-5.

This same sample was also taken into another study, of T cells in Graves' hyperthyroidism and ophthalmopathy. This second report adds: Blood also held most thyroid clonotypes expanded beyond 0.001.

Here the sequenced sample was peripheral blood mononuclear cells (PBMCs), taken at new diagnosis, from a patient treated with antithyroid drugs. The sequence was obtained from a woman aged 25 to 39 with Graves disease. The chain couples TRBV13 to TRBJ1-2; TRBD1 might be the D (5 bases). The CDR3 spells CASSLRRDPWRGYTF. The CDR3 nucleotides are TGTGCCAGCAGCTTACGGAGGGACCCCTGGCGTGGCTACACCTTC.